The present TCR beta chain was sequenced within a study of naive and memory T cell subsets. The library had UMIs added by 3' ligation of an oligonucleotide to TCR cDNA. The SP2 primer and nested alpha and beta constant region primers amplified ligated cDNA in four rounds. TCRdb reanalysed the 5' RACE reads using MiXCR and keeps one entry per CDR3 protein. The sample consists of around 56,000 distinct CDR3 sequences, about 7.1% of them appearing once. V gave up 3 bases and J gave up 2 bases; unmatched junction bases: 7. This CDR3 is 15 amino acids long. Germline CDR1 is SGHVS and CDR2 is FQNEAQ. This clonotype was observed a few times.

The TCR was taken from a female donor in good health. This rearrangement joins TRBV7-8 to TRBJ2-7; 7 bases map to TRBD1. Here the CDR3 DNA reads TGTGCCAGCAGCTTTACCGGGACAGCAGCCTACGAGCAGTACTTC. This gives the protein CASSFTGTAAYEQYF.